The clone carrying this TCR beta chain was counted between two and nine times. Its antigen is still unknown. These data come from a study of T cells after yellow fever vaccination. Study results and limitations: Booster samples showed a return of most primary-vaccination clones (around 96% CD4, about 85% CD8).

TCRdb fed the 5' RACE reads into MiXCR, producing one record per CDR3 protein. Counted here are hundreds of thousands of distinct CDR3 sequences, 3% to 4.5% occurring once; the ten biggest clones make up around 20%. This receptor was taken from a man between 18 and 29 years old who received the YFV17D yellow fever vaccine. This sample comprised PBMCs, obtained on the day of the yellow fever booster vaccination.

The CDR3 bases are TGCGCCAGCAGCCAAGTAGGGGCAGATGGAAACACCATATATTTT. It encodes CASSQVGADGNTIYF. The J gene is TRBJ1-3, the V gene TRBV4-3; tentative D call: TRBD1 (5 bases). This CDR3 spans 15 amino acids. V was pared by 1 base and J by 3 bases, with 10 bases between. Germline loops: CDR1 LGHNA, CDR2 YSLEER.